This T cell receptor beta chain was found in a study of Tregs in tolerant kidney transplant recipients. Study in general: An approximately 3-day belatacept mixed lymphocyte reaction, sometimes plus 5-day graft donor restimulation, preceded CD4+CD25+CD127- sorting.

Broader study findings: The most relevant donor-specific Treg TCRbeta repertoire apparently came from expansion with activated donor B cells.

Germline V CDR1 and CDR2: SEHNR, FQNEAQ (reference sequence). The CDR3 is 12 amino acids. V was shortened by 5 bases and J by 4 bases, with 6 bases between the two germline ends. Generated by immunoSEQ multiplex PCR, the TCRdb table keeps only in-frame clones and is missing some. The top ten clones hold approximately 2% of a sample with around 31,000 clones, over 75% of them seen once. Notes on this clone: The antigen is unknown.

The clonotype originates from a human donor in good health. Sequenced input: Tregs from blood cultured with allogeneic cells. The chain links TRBV7-9 to TRBJ1-5; D unresolved. CDR3 coding DNA: TGTGCCAGCAGCCAAGCTAATCAGCCCCAGCATTTT. This encodes CASSQANQPQHF.